The clone carrying this T cell receptor (beta chain) was detected a few times. The sample is drawn from a study of blood T cell repertoires in COVID-19. This CDR3 is 15 amino acids long. Germline-derived CDR1 and CDR2 are SGHDT and YYEEEE. Trimming pared 1 base from V and 3 bases from J, leaving 13 bases between. Produced via immunoSEQ multiplex PCR; TCRdb's table is partial and in-frame only. The sample records fewer than 300,000 clones, around 89% being singletons. The TCR sequence derives from a man between 35 and 55 years old who had recovered from COVID-19. Sample: PBMCs or T cells enriched from blood (not recorded which). The chain combines TRBV5-6 with TRBJ1-2; D is ambiguous. CDR3 amino acids: CASSLSWAGDYGYTF. The DNA of the CDR3 is TGTGCCAGCAGCTTGTCCTGGGCAGGTGACTATGGCTACACCTTC.